These 15 T cell receptor beta chains originate from one sample sequenced in a study of cytomegalovirus exposure and HLA in healthy donors. 60 Vbeta and 13 Jbeta primers were used in PCR. Here immunoSEQ multiplex PCR was the method, and the copy in TCRdb shows in-frame clones only, minus some. The sample includes 130,000 or so clones, approximately 65% of them seen just once. Sequencing used PBMCs. The receptor source for this set is a man younger than 35 in good health and CMV-seronegative.

The rearrangement uses TRBV7-9 and TRBJ1-5; the D is unclear. The germline V gene has CDR1 SEHNR and CDR2 FQNEAQ (reference sequence). V dropped 7 bases and J dropped 5 bases, with 12 bases sitting between them. This CDR3 region has 13 residues. DNA for the CDR3: TGTGCCAGCACCGAGGGTGGGGATCAGCCCCAGCATTTT. Amino acid sequence: CASTEGGDQPQHF.

V and J are TRBV5-1 and TRBJ1-3; possibly TRBD1 for D (6 bases). This CDR3 has 15 amino acids. Germline lookup yields CDR1 SGHRS and CDR2 YFSETQ. Trimming shortened V by 0 bases and J by 4 bases, and 11 bases separated the two germline ends. The CDR3 DNA reads TGCGCCAGCAGCTTGGGGCAGGGGCCGGGAAACACCATATATTTT. Its translation: CASSLGQGPGNTIYF. The full variable domain, its missing parts supplied by reference TRBV5-1 and TRBJ1-3, is KAGVTQTPRYLIKTRGQQVTLSCSPISGHRSVSWYQQTPGQGLQFLFEYFSETQRNKGNFPGRFSGRQFSNSRSEMNVSTLELGDSALYLCASSLGQGPGNTIYFGEGSWLTVV.

This chain links TRBV5-1 with TRBJ2-7, with D possibly TRBD2 on 7 matching bases. CDR1 SGHRS and CDR2 YFSETQ come from the germline V gene. With 1 base removed from V and 4 bases from J, the gap between germline ends came to 12 bases. The CDR3 has 14 amino acids. The CDR3 DNA reads TGCGCCAGCAGCTTGAAGGGGGGGTCGTACGAGCAGTACTTC. Residues: CASSLKGGSYEQYF. Full variable domain (missing parts from reference TRBV5-1 and TRBJ2-7): KAGVTQTPRYLIKTRGQQVTLSCSPISGHRSVSWYQQTPGQGLQFLFEYFSETQRNKGNFPGRFSGRQFSNSRSEMNVSTLELGDSALYLCASSLKGGSYEQYFGPGTRLTVT.

The chain has TRBV10-3 and TRBJ2-1; TRBD2 matches at 10 bases. The CDR3 extends over 14 amino acids. Germline loops: CDR1 ENHRY, CDR2 SYGVKD. Germline trimming cut 3 bases from V and 8 bases from J; bases unmatched to any gene: 4. The CDR3 sequence: CAISERAGGDEQFF. The CDR3 DNA reads as TGTGCCATCAGTGAACGAGCGGGAGGGGATGAGCAGTTCTTC.

The chain couples TRBV5-6 to TRBJ2-3, with TRBD1 matching 10 bases. CDR1 is SGHDT, CDR2 YYEEEE, per germline. V gave up 4 bases and J gave up 5 bases; unmatched junction bases: 10. The CDR3 extends over 16 amino acids. The CDR3 bases are TGTGCCAGCAGCACACCGGGACAGGGGCCGAGAGATACGCAGTATTTT. It specifies CASSTPGQGPRDTQYF.

The chain uses TRBV7-9 and TRBJ1-1; 8 bases are a match to TRBD1. This CDR3 contains 15 residues. The V and J ends lost 7 bases and 4 bases, in that order; junction bases with no gene match: 11. Germline CDR1 is SEHNR and CDR2 is FQNEAQ (reference sequence). CDR3 sequence reads: CASNPLGQGGTEAFF. The CDR3 bases are TGTGCCAGCAACCCCCTCGGACAGGGCGGCACTGAAGCTTTCTTT.

This chain joins TRBV5-6 and TRBJ2-3; 8 nucleotides line up with TRBD1. V gave up 5 bases and J gave up 6 bases; unmatched junction bases: 2. The CDR3 covers 12 residues. The germline gives CDR1 SGHDT, CDR2 YYEEEE. The chain's CDR3 is CASSRDRDTQYF. The CDR3 DNA reads as TGTGCCAGCAGTAGGGACAGGGATACGCAGTATTTT.

The rearrangement links TRBV19 to TRBJ2-7, with 11 positions matching TRBD2. This CDR3 comprises 16 residues. In germline, CDR1 is LNHDA, CDR2 SQIVND (reference sequence). With V trimmed by 4 bases and J by 5 bases, 10 bases remained unmatched. The CDR3 is CASSTEGLAAWNEQYF. Here the CDR3 DNA reads TGTGCCAGTAGTACGGAGGGACTAGCGGCCTGGAACGAGCAGTACTTC.

About this clone: The same CDR3 is also encoded by other DNA sequences in this sample. The V gene is TRBV27, the J gene TRBJ2-7; tentatively, D is TRBD1 (5 bases). Per germline, CDR1 MNHEY and CDR2 SMNVEV (reference sequence). Trimming took off 2 bases at V and 4 bases at J, with 6 bases between the two ends. CDR3 size: 12 residues. CDR3 region: CASSLPGYEQYF. The DNA of the CDR3 is TGTGCCAGCAGTTTACCAGGGTACGAGCAGTACTTC.

The V call is TRBV6-6, the J call TRBJ1-2, with a possible D match to TRBD1 (5 bases). The V end was cut by 0 bases, the J end by 4 bases, with 15 bases between. The CDR3 loop spans 16 amino acids. The V gene's germline CDR1 is MNHNY and CDR2 SVGAGI (reference sequence). In nucleotides, the CDR3 is TGTGCCAGCAGTTACTCCTCAGGGCCAATGGGCTATGGCTACACCTTC. It specifies CASSYSSGPMGYGYTF.

The J gene is TRBJ2-7, the V gene TRBV5-1, with D possibly being TRBD2 (5 bases). Between the trimmed V and J ends, which lost 0 bases and 2 bases, there was a span of 15 bases. There are 16 residues in the CDR3. CDR1 is SGHRS, CDR2 YFSETQ, per germline. This CDR3 is CASSLDPTNRTYEQYF. CDR3 DNA: TGCGCCAGCAGCTTGGACCCGACTAACAGAACCTACGAGCAGTACTTC.

The chain is built from TRBV23-1 and TRBJ1-1, with 12 nucleotides matching TRBD1. TRBV23-1 is identified as an open reading frame with a role that is uncertain. The V gene end was trimmed by 2 bases and the J gene end by 1 base; junction bases not matched to a gene: 8. CDR3 size: 18 residues. The CDR3 nucleotides read TGCGCCAGCAGTCAACCCCGGGACAGGGGGCCTTGGAACACTGAAGCTTTCTTT. This codes for CASSQPRDRGPWNTEAFF.

The genes are TRBV27 and TRBJ2-3; no reliable D call. Germline CDR1 and CDR2: MNHEY and SMNVEV (reference sequence). V was pared by 5 bases and J by 2 bases, with 11 bases between. CDR3 length: 14 amino acids. CDR3 nucleotides: TGTGCCAGCAGTCTACCCGAGTACACAGATACGCAGTATTTT. Translated, it gives CASSLPEYTDTQYF.

The rearrangement uses TRBV9 and TRBJ2-5; the match to TRBD2 covers 11 bases. CDR3 length: 18 amino acids. V lost 4 bases and J lost 5; bases outside the gene matches: 16. The germline V gene has CDR1 SGDLS and CDR2 YYNGEE. CDR3 sequence: CASSPRPGTSGIKETQYF. The CDR3 coding sequence is TGTGCCAGCAGCCCACGTCCCGGGACTAGCGGAATCAAGGAGACCCAGTACTTC.

The chain combines TRBV28 with TRBJ1-5; the D gene is possibly TRBD1 (6 bases). The germline CDR1 and CDR2 sequences are MDHEN and SYDVKM. This CDR3 is 12 amino acids long. The V end was cut by 5 bases, the J end by 5 bases, with 7 bases between. CDR3 in DNA: TGTGCCAGCAGTAGACAGGATCAGCCCCAGCATTTT. It specifies CASSRQDQPQHF.